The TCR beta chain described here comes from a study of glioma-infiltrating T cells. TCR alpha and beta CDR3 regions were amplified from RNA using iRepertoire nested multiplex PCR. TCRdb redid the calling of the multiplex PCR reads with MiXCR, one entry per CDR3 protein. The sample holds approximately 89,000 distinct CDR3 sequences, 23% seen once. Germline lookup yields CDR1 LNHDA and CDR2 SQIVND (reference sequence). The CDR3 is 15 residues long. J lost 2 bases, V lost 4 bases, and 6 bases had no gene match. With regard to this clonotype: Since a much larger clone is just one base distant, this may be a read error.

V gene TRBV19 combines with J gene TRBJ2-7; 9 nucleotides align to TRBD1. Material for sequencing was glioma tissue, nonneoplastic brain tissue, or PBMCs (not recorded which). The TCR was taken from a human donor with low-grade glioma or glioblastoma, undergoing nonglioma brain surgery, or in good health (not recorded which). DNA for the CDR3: TGTGCCAGTAGTAGAGTACAGGGGGCTACCTACGAGCAGTACTTC. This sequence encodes CASSRVQGATYEQYF.